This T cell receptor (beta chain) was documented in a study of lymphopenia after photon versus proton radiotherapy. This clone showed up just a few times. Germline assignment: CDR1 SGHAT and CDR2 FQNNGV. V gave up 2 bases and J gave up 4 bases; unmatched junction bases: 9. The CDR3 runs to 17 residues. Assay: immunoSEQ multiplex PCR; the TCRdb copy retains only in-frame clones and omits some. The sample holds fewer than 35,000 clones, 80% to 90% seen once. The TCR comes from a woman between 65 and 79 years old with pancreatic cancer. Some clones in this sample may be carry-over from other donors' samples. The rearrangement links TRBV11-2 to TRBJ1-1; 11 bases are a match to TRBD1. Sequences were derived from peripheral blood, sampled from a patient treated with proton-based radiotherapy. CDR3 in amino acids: CASSLRRTGGDGTEAFF. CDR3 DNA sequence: TGTGCCAGCAGCTTAAGACGGACAGGGGGCGATGGCACTGAAGCTTTCTTT.